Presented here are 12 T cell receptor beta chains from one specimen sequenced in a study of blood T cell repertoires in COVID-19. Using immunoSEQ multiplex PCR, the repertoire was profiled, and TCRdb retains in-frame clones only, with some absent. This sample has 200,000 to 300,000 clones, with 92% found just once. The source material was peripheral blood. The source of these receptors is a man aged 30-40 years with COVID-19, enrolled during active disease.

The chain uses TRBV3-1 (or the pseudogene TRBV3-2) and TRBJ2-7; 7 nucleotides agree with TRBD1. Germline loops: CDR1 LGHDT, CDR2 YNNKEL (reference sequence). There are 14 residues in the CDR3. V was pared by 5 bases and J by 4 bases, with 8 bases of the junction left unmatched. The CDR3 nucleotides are TGTGCCAGCAGCTCATCCGGGACAGAATACGAGCAGTACTTC. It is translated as CASSSSGTEYEQYF.

CDR3 in amino acids: CASSFAGRTYEQYF. The DNA for the CDR3 is TGTGCCAGCAGCTTTGCGGGACGTACCTACGAGCAGTACTTC. The V gene is TRBV11-1, the J gene TRBJ2-7; TRBD2 is a possible D gene (6 bases). V dropped 3 bases and J dropped 2 bases, with 11 bases sitting between them. Looked up from germline, CDR1 is SGHAT and CDR2 is FQDESV (reference sequence). The CDR3 sequence is 14 residues long.

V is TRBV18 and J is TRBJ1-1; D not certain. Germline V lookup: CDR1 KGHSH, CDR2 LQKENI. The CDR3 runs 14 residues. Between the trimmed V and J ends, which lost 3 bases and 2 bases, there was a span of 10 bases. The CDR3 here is CASSPGEENTEAFF. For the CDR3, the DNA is TGTGCCAGCTCACCTGGGGAGGAAAACACTGAAGCTTTCTTT.

CDR3 loop: CAVLAGGPGYEQYF. In DNA, the CDR3 is TGTGCTGTTTTAGCGGGGGGGCCGGGATACGAGCAGTACTTC. The chain combines TRBV6-5 with TRBJ2-7, with 11 bases that match TRBD2. Germline V CDR1 and CDR2: MNHEY, SVGAGI. The CDR3 contains 14 residues.

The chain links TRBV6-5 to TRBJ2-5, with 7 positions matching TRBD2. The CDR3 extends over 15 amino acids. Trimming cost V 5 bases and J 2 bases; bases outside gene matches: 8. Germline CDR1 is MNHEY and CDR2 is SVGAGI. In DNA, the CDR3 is TGTGCCAGCAGTCCTCTCGAAGCGGGGCAAGAGACCCAGTACTTC. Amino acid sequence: CASSPLEAGQETQYF.

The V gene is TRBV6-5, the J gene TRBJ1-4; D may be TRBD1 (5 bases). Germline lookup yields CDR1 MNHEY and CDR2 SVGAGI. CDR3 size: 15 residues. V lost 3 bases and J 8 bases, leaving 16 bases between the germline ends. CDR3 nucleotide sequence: TGTGCCAGCAGTTATGAGCAGGGAGGAGAGGAAAAACTGTTTTTT. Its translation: CASSYEQGGEEKLFF.

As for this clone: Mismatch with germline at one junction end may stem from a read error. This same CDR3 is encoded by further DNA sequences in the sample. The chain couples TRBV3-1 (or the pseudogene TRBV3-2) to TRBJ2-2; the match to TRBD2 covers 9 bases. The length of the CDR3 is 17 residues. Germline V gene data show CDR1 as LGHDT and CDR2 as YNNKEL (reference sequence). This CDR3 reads CPRRRPRGGVGPGELFF. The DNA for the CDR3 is TGCCCCCGCCGCCGGCCTCGCGGGGGGGTCGGGCCCGGGGAGCTGTTTTTT.

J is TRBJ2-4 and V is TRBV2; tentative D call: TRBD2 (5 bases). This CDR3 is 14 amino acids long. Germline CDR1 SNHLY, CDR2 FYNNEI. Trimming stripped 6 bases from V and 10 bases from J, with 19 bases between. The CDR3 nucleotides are TGTGCCAGCAGGGACCTCCGCGGCCGGGGAATTCAGTACTTC. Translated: CASRDLRGRGIQYF.

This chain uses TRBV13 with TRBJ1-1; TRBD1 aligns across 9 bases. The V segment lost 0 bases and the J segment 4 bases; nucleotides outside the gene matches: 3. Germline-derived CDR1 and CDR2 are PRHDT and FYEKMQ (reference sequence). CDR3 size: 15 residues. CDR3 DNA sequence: TGTGCCAGCAGCTTAGGCGGGACAGGGCTCACTGAAGCTTTCTTT. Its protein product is CASSLGGTGLTEAFF. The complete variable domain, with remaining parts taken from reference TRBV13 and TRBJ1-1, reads AAGVIQSPRHLIKEKRETATLKCYPIPRHDTVYWYQQGPGQDPQFLISFYEKMQSDKGSIPDRFSAQQFSDYHSELNMSSLELGDSALYFCASSLGGTGLTEAFFGQGTRLTVV.

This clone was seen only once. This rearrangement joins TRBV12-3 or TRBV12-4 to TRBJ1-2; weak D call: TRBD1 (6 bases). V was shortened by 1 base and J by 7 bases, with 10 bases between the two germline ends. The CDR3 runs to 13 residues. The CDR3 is CASSLVDRPGYTF. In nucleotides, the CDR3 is TGTGCCAGCAGTTTAGTCGACAGGCCTGGCTACACCTTC.

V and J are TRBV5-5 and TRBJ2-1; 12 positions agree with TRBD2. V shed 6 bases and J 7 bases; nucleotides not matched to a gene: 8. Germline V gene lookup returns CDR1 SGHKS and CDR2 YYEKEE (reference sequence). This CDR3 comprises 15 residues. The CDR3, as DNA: TGTGCCAGCACCGGACTAGCGGGGAACTCTAATGAGCAGTTCTTC. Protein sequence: CASTGLAGNSNEQFF.

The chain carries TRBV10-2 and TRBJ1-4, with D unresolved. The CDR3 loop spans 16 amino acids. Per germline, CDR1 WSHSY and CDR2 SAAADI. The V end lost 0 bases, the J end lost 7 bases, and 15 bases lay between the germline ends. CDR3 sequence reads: CASSESPTEKLEKLFF. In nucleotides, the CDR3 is TGCGCCAGCAGTGAGTCCCCCACAGAAAAGCTTGAAAAACTGTTTTTT.